This T cell receptor beta chain came from a study of blood T cells in healthy people across ages. PCR was performed a second time for roughly 7 to 11 cycles using a sample-barcoded 5' primer and a J-beta primer mix. Template switching added a 12-random-nucleotide identifier to every cDNA molecule. One entry per CDR3 protein results from TCRdb running MiXCR on the 5' RACE reads. The table records 1.4 million or so distinct CDR3 sequences, 35% to 45% of them present only once. This clonotype was found once. Donors ranged from about 6 to 90 years old and were healthy Caucasians in Russia. Per the germline V gene, CDR1 is DFQATT and CDR2 is SNEGSKA (reference sequence). The CDR3 is 13 amino acids. After removal of 5 bases from V and 5 bases from J, the junction contained 5 bases not matched to a gene.

This receptor was taken from a woman younger than 35 in good health. The sample was blood. The genes are TRBV20-1 and TRBJ2-2; 7 nucleotides line up with TRBD1. The CDR3 loop is CSAFNRGTGELFF. The CDR3 region has the DNA TGCAGTGCTTTTAACAGGGGAACCGGGGAGCTGTTTTTT.